Shown below are 30 T cell receptor beta chains from a single sample sequenced in a study of shared clonotypes between healthy human individuals. The assay was immunoSEQ multiplex PCR, and TCRdb's table has in-frame clones only and misses some. Here the sample spans about 2.5 million clones, just under 95% being singletons. Sequenced input: naive CD4+ T cells from PBMCs. Subset: CD45RA+ positively selected. The receptors shown here come from a young man in good health. Some clones in this sample may be carry-over from other donors' samples.

The V call is TRBV11-2, the J call TRBJ2-6, with unresolved D. The CDR3 runs to 15 residues. The V gene's germline CDR1 is SGHAT and CDR2 FQNNGV. Trimming took off 4 bases at V and 3 bases at J, with 10 bases between the two ends. The CDR3 DNA reads TGTGCCAGCAGCTCCCAAGGGCGTGGGGCCAACGTCCTGACTTTC. Translation gives CASSSQGRGANVLTF.

The genes are TRBV15 and TRBJ2-7; 7 nucleotides agree with TRBD1. V lost 1 base, J lost 1 base, and 4 bases stayed unmatched. CDR3 size: 15 residues. Germline CDR1 reads LNHNV; CDR2 reads YYDKDF (reference sequence). CDR3 DNA: TGTGCCACCAGCAGAGCTAGGACAGGATCCTACGAGCAGTACTTC. This codes for CATSRARTGSYEQYF.

The V and J genes are TRBV6-5 and TRBJ1-1; 8 bases line up with TRBD1. The trim removed 5 bases at V and 3 bases at J, leaving 8 bases unmatched. Germline V gene lookup returns CDR1 MNHEY and CDR2 SVGAGI. The CDR3 extends over 15 amino acids. The CDR3 DNA follows: TGTGCCAGCAGTGGCTCAGGGGGCTCGCACACTGAAGCTTTCTTT. It translates to CASSGSGGSHTEAFF.

The chain employs TRBV29-1 and TRBJ2-1; D gene ambiguous. This CDR3 has 14 residues. The germline V gene encodes CDR1 SQVTM and CDR2 ANQGSEA. The V end was cut by 6 bases, the J end by 5 bases, with 17 bases between. The CDR3 sequence is CSVGLAVSHNEQFF. The CDR3 coding sequence is TGCAGCGTGGGCCTGGCTGTAAGCCACAATGAGCAGTTCTTC.

Notes on this clone: Sequence at one end of the junction differs from germline and may be a read error. This rearrangement joins TRBV27 to TRBJ2-2, with TRBD2 matching over 10 bases. There are 19 residues in the CDR3. In germline, CDR1 is MNHEY, CDR2 SMNVEV (reference sequence). In DNA form, the CDR3 reads TGTGCCAGCAGTACTAGGGCAGAGGCTAGCGGGAGATTTGACCGGGGAGCTGTTTTT. Amino acids: CASSTRAEASGRFDRGAVF.

A few counts support this clone. The chain carries TRBV12-5 and TRBJ2-4; tentative D call: TRBD2 (6 bases). V was trimmed by 3 bases and J by 8 bases, leaving 14 bases between them. The CDR3 sequence is 14 residues long. Per germline, CDR1 LGHNT and CDR2 FRNRAP. CDR3: CASGLGGVRDIQYF. The CDR3 nucleotides are TGTGCTAGTGGTTTAGGAGGGGTCAGGGACATTCAGTACTTC.

V and J are TRBV5-6 and TRBJ2-5; no reliable D call. Trimming stripped 4 bases from V and 3 bases from J, with 13 bases between. This CDR3 has 14 amino acids. CDR1 SGHDT and CDR2 YYEEEE come from the germline V gene. The CDR3 reads CASSPSSSKETQYF. As DNA, the CDR3 is TGTGCCAGCAGCCCCAGCAGCTCGAAAGAGACCCAGTACTTC.

Worth noting for this clone: The sample contains more than one DNA sequence encoding this CDR3. As DNA, the CDR3 is TGTGCCAGCAGCTACTCCTACGAGCAGTACTTC. Translating it yields CASSYSYEQYF. This chain joins TRBV2 and TRBJ2-7, with D uncertain. The germline V and J ends were trimmed by 6 bases and 0 bases, with 3 bases remaining between them. The CDR3 loop spans 11 amino acids. CDR1 and CDR2 (germline): SNHLY, FYNNEI.

The J gene is TRBJ2-7, the V gene TRBV9; a weak D match, TRBD1 (5 bases). Per the germline V gene, CDR1 is SGDLS and CDR2 is YYNGEE. The V end lost 0 bases, the J end lost 6 bases, and 13 bases lay between the germline ends. The CDR3 covers 14 residues. Here the CDR3 reads CASSVEARVAEQYF. DNA for the CDR3: TGTGCCAGCAGCGTAGAAGCCAGGGTGGCCGAGCAGTACTTC.

This clone occurred a few times. This chain joins TRBV10-3 and TRBJ2-7; TRBD2 aligns across 12 bases. The CDR3 contains 14 residues. CDR1 ENHRY and CDR2 SYGVKD come from the germline V gene. V was clipped by 4 bases and J by 3 bases; unmatched bases: 1. CDR3 sequence: CAISVTSGSYEQYF. The CDR3 coding sequence is TGTGCCATCAGTGTGACTAGCGGGAGCTACGAGCAGTACTTC.

This rearrangement joins TRBV10-1 to TRBJ2-1; maybe TRBD1 (7 bases). The length of the CDR3 is 13 residues. Trimming pared 6 bases from V and 10 bases from J, leaving 16 bases between. Per germline, CDR1 WNHNN and CDR2 SYGVQD (reference sequence). CDR3 sequence: CASSQLGGGEQFF. The CDR3 bases are TGCGCCAGCAGCCAGCTCGGAGGGGGCGAGCAGTTCTTC.

The V and J genes are TRBV5-1 and TRBJ1-1; 8 positions match TRBD1. The CDR3 loop spans 14 amino acids. V lost 3 bases and J lost 4; bases outside the gene matches: 5. CDR1 is SGHRS and CDR2 is YFSETQ in the germline V gene. CDR3 residues: CASSYITGGTEAFF. CDR3 in DNA: TGCGCCAGCAGCTATATCACAGGGGGCACTGAAGCTTTCTTT.

The table lists this clone with a count of one. The chain is built from TRBV6-5 and TRBJ2-7; the D call may be TRBD1 or TRBD2 (5 bases each). The germline CDR1 and CDR2 sequences are MNHEY and SVGAGI. This CDR3 spans 15 amino acids. V gave up 0 bases and J gave up 5 bases, with 14 bases separating them. The CDR3 loop is CASSYSSGTLDEQYF. The CDR3, as DNA: TGTGCCAGCAGTTACTCCTCCGGGACCCTGGACGAGCAGTACTTC.

The rearrangement links TRBV5-6 to TRBJ1-3; the D is unclear. Germline V CDR1 and CDR2: SGHDT, YYEEEE. Trimming stripped 0 bases from V and 2 bases from J, with 9 bases between. There are 15 residues in the CDR3. The CDR3 sequence: CASSLGRGAGNTIYF. The CDR3 bases are TGTGCCAGCAGCTTGGGGCGAGGAGCTGGAAACACCATATATTTT.

On this clone itself: Different DNA sequences within this sample yield the same CDR3. The chain employs TRBV20-1 and TRBJ2-1, with D unresolved. V gave up 0 bases and J gave up 10 bases, with 7 bases separating them. Germline V gives CDR1 DFQATT, CDR2 SNEGSKA (reference sequence). The CDR3 runs to 11 residues. CDR3 nucleotide sequence: TGCAGTGCTAGAGATGTGGGAGAGCAGTTCTTC. This codes for CSARDVGEQFF.

As regards this clone: Different DNA sequences within this sample yield the same CDR3. The gene calls are TRBV28 and TRBJ2-7; D call uncertain. Deletions cut 5 bases from V and 3 bases from J, with 8 bases between. The germline V gene has CDR1 MDHEN and CDR2 SYDVKM. The CDR3 extends over 12 amino acids. CDR3 nucleotide sequence: TGTGCCAGCAGTCCGGCCGGCTACGAGCAGTACTTC. Protein sequence: CASSPAGYEQYF.

The rearrangement uses TRBV5-1 and TRBJ2-5; 11 nucleotides line up with TRBD1. After removal of 0 bases from V and 4 bases from J, the junction contained 8 bases not matched to a gene. Germline V gene data show CDR1 as SGHRS and CDR2 as YFSETQ. The CDR3 loop spans 17 amino acids. The CDR3 nucleotides read TGCGCCAGCAGCTTGGCCCGGGGACAGGGGGTTGGAGAGACCCAGTACTTC. Protein product: CASSLARGQGVGETQYF.

V gene TRBV5-1 combines with J gene TRBJ2-1; tentatively, D is TRBD2 (6 bases). Germline CDR1 is SGHRS and CDR2 is YFSETQ. Between the trimmed V and J ends, which lost 0 bases and 3 bases, there was a span of 10 bases. This CDR3 is built from 15 residues. CDR3 DNA sequence: TGCGCCAGCAGCTTGGGGACTACCGTCTACAATGAGCAGTTCTTC. This codes for CASSLGTTVYNEQFF.

The V gene is TRBV5-1, the J gene TRBJ2-3; D is possibly TRBD1 (5 bases). V was pared by 0 bases and J by 3 bases, with 14 bases between. The germline CDR1 and CDR2 sequences are SGHRS and YFSETQ. The CDR3 totals 16 residues. CDR3 coding DNA: TGCGCCAGCAGCTTGGTAGCAGGGATGGGTACAGATACGCAGTATTTT. Its translation is CASSLVAGMGTDTQYF.

The chain links TRBV9 to TRBJ2-3, with 9 positions matching TRBD2. The CDR3 consists of 13 residues. V lost 5 bases to trimming and J lost 4 bases; unmatched junction nucleotides: 2. Germline-derived CDR1 and CDR2 are SGDLS and YYNGEE. CDR3 residues: CASRREGSDTQYF. CDR3 bases: TGTGCCAGCAGGCGGGAGGGGTCAGATACGCAGTATTTT.

This chain uses TRBV2 with TRBJ2-1; no reliable D call. This CDR3 is 12 amino acids long. The V end lost 3 bases, the J end lost 13 bases, and 13 bases lay between the germline ends. Germline loops: CDR1 SNHLY, CDR2 FYNNEI. The CDR3 sequence is CASSDRPRPQFF. Here the CDR3 DNA reads TGTGCCAGCAGTGATAGACCCCGGCCTCAGTTCTTC.

J is TRBJ2-2 and V is TRBV5-1; the D gene is possibly TRBD2 (5 bases). Trimming removed 3 bases from V and 2 bases from J, with 8 bases in between. Per the germline V gene, CDR1 is SGHRS and CDR2 is YFSETQ. The CDR3 runs to 14 residues. For the CDR3, the DNA is TGCGCCAGCAGCTCACTAGAAAACACCGGGGAGCTGTTTTTT. Translated, it gives CASSSLENTGELFF.

The chain's CDR3 is CASSLKATDPYEQYF. CDR3 in DNA: TGTGCCAGCAGTTTAAAAGCGACAGATCCCTACGAGCAGTACTTC. The chain carries TRBV27 and TRBJ2-7; TRBD1 might be the D (5 bases). Germline loops: CDR1 MNHEY, CDR2 SMNVEV (reference sequence). Deletions cut 2 bases from V and 2 bases from J, with 13 bases between. The CDR3 runs 15 residues.

The chain uses TRBV6-1 and TRBJ1-3; D call uncertain. The V and J ends lost 1 base and 1 base respectively, with 8 bases between them. The germline CDR1 and CDR2 sequences are MNHNS and SASEGT. The CDR3 spans 15 residues. CDR3: CASSEGGGSGNTIYF. The DNA for the CDR3 is TGTGCCAGCAGTGAAGGTGGAGGGTCTGGAAACACCATATATTTT.

This clone was found once. This specimen includes other DNA sequences encoding the same CDR3. This chain connects TRBV5-1 to TRBJ2-7; no definite D call. V lost 0 bases and J lost 1, with 8 bases in between. The CDR3 loop spans 14 amino acids. Germline V gene sequence: CDR1 SGHRS, CDR2 YFSETQ. The CDR3 region has the DNA TGCGCCAGCAGCTTGGTTGGGCTATCCTACGAGCAGTACTTC. It encodes CASSLVGLSYEQYF.

This clone was seen once. This rearrangement joins TRBV7-2 to TRBJ2-7; D not certain. This CDR3 is 13 amino acids long. V was pared by 1 base and J by 7 bases, with 11 bases between. In germline, CDR1 is SGHTA, CDR2 FQGNSA. The CDR3 nucleotides are TGTGCCAGCAGCTTAGGAGGTAGCTGGGAGCAGTACTTC. Residues: CASSLGGSWEQYF.

The sample holds one count of this clone. The sample contains more than one DNA sequence encoding this CDR3. DNA for the CDR3: TGCGCCAGCAGCCGCCCGGACGGAGACAATGAGCAGTTCTTC. This codes for CASSRPDGDNEQFF. The genes are TRBV5-1 and TRBJ2-1; D is ambiguous. Germline CDR1 SGHRS, CDR2 YFSETQ. This CDR3 spans 14 amino acids. V was cut by 4 bases and J by 5 bases, with 13 bases left in between.

The CDR3, as DNA: TGTGCCAGCCAAGGCGCAGCAACAGATACGCAGTATTTT. Translation gives CASQGAATDTQYF. The chain employs TRBV28 and TRBJ2-3; D is ambiguous. The CDR3 length is 13 residues. The germline V gene has CDR1 MDHEN and CDR2 SYDVKM. Trimming took 8 bases from V and 3 from J, leaving 12 bases between them. Filled out from reference TRBV28 and TRBJ2-3, the complete variable domain reads DVKVTQSSRYLVKRTGEKVFLECVQDMDHENMFWYRQDPGLGLRLIYFSYDVKMKEKGDIPEGYSVSREKKERFSLILESASTNQTSMYLCASQGAATDTQYFGPGTRLTVL.

The V gene is TRBV29-1, the J gene TRBJ1-6; D remains ambiguous. Trimming removed 6 bases at V and 7 bases at J, with 13 bases between. This CDR3 region has 13 residues. Germline loops: CDR1 SQVTM, CDR2 ANQGSEA. CDR3 in amino acids: CSVAAGLNSPLHF. In DNA form, the CDR3 reads TGCAGCGTCGCCGCGGGGTTGAATTCACCCCTCCACTTT.

J is TRBJ2-5 and V is TRBV9, with TRBD1 matching 7 bases. Germline lookup yields CDR1 SGDLS and CDR2 YYNGEE. Trimming removed 6 bases from V and 7 bases from J; junction bases left unmatched: 9. CDR3 length: 13 residues. Written as DNA, the CDR3 is TGTGCCAGCACCTTGGACAGGTCGGGGACCCAGTACTTC. Encoded protein: CASTLDRSGTQYF.